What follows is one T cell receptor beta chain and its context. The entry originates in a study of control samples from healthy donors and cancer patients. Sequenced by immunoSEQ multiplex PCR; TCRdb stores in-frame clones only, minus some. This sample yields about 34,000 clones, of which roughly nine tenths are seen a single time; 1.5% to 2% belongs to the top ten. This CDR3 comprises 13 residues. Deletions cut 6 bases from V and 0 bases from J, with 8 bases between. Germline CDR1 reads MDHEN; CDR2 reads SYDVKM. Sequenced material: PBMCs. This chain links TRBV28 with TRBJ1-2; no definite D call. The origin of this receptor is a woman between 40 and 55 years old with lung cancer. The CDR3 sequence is CASREASNYGYTF. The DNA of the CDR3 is TGTGCCAGCAGGGAGGCCTCTAACTATGGCTACACCTTC.